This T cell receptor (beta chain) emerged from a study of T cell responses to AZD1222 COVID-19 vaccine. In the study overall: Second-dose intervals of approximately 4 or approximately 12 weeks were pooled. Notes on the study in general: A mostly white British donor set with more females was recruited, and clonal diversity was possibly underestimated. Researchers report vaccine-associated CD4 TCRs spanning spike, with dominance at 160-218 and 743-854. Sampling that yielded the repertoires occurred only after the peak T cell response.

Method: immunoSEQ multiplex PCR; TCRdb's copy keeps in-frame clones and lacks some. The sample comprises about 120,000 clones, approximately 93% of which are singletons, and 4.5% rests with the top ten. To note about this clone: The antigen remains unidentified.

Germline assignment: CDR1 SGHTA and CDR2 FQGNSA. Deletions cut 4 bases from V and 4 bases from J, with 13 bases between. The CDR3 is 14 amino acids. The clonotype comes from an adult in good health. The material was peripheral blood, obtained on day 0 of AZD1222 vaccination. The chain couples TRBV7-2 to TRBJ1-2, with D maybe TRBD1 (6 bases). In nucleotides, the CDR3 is TGTGCCAGCAGCTCAGAAGACAGGTTCTATGGCTACACCTTC. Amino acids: CASSSEDRFYGYTF.